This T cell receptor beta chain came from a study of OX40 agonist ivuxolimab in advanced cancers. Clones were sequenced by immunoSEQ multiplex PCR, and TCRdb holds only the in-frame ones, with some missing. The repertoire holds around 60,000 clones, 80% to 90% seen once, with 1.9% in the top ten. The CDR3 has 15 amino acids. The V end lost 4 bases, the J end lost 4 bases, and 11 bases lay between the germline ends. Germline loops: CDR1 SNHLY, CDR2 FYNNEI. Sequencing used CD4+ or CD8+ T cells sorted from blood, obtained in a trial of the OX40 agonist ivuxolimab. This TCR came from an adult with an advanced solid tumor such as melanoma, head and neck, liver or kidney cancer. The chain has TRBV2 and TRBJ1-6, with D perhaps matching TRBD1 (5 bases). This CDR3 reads CASSGSGRYNSPLHF. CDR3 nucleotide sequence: TGTGCCAGCAGTGGATCGGGACGGTATAATTCACCCCTCCACTTT.